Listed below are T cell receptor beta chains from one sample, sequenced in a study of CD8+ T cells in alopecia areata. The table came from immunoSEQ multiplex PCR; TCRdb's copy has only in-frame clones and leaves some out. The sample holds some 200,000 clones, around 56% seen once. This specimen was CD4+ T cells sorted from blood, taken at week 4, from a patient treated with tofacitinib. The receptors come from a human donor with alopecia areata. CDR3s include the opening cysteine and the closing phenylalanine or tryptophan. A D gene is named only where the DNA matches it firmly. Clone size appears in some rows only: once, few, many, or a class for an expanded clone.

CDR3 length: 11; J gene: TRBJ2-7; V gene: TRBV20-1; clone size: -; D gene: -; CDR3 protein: CSASKGYEQYF; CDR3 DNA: TGCAGTGCTAGTAAGGGCTACGAGCAGTACTTC
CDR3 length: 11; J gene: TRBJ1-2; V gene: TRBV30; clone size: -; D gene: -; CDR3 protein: CAWKRIYGYTF; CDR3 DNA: TGTGCCTGGAAACGGATCTATGGCTACACCTTC
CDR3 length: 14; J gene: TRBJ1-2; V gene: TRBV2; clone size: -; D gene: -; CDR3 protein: CASSEGGRLYGYTF; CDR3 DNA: TGTGCCAGCAGTGAAGGCGGCCGCCTCTATGGCTACACCTTC
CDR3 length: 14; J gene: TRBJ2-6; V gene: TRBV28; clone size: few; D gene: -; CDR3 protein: CASSSPPGANVLTF; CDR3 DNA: TGTGCCAGCAGTTCCCCCCCGGGGGCCAACGTCCTGACTTTC
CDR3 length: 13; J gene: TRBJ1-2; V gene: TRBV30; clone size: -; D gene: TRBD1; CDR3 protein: CAWSADRGHGYTF; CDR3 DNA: TGTGCCTGGAGTGCGGACAGGGGGCATGGCTACACCTTC
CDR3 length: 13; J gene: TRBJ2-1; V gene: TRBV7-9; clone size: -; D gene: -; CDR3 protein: CASSYDRYNEQFF; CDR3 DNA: TGTGCCAGCAGCTACGACAGGTACAATGAGCAGTTCTTC
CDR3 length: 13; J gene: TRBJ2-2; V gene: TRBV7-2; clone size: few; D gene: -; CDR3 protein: CASSFPNTGELFF; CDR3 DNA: TGTGCCAGCTCCTTCCCGAACACCGGGGAGCTGTTTTTT
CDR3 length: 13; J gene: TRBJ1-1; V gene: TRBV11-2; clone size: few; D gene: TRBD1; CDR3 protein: CASSFLTGQTTFF; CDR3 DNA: TGTGCCAGCAGCTTCCTTACGGGACAGACGACTTTCTTT
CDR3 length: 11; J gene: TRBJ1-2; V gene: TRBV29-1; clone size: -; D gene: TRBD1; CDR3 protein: CSVAGTGSYTF; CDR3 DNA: TGCAGCGTTGCAGGGACAGGGTCCTACACCTTC
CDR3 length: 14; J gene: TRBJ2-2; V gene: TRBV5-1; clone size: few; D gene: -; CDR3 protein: CASRGVEITGELFF; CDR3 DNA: TGCGCCAGCAGAGGAGTGGAGATCACCGGGGAGCTGTTTTTT
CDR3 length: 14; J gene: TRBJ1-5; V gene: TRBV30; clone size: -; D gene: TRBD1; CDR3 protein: CAWSPRDSRQPQHF; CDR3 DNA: TGTGCCTGGAGTCCCCGGGACAGTCGTCAGCCCCAGCATTTT
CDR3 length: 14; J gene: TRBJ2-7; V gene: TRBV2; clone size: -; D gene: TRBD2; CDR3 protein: CASSSPGTSTEQYF; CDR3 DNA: TGTGCCAGCAGTTCACCCGGGACTAGTACCGAGCAGTACTTC
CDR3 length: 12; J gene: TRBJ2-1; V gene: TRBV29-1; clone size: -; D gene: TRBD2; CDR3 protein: CSEAGGPGEQFF; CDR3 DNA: TGCAGCGAAGCGGGGGGGCCCGGTGAGCAGTTCTTC
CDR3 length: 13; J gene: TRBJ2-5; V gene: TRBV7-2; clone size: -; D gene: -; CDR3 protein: CASSPASQETQYF; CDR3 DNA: TGTGCCAGCAGCCCGGCCAGTCAAGAGACCCAGTACTTC
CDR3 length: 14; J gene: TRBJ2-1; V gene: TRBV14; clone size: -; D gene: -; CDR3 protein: CASSQTPPYNEQFF; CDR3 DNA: TGTGCCAGCAGCCAAACCCCTCCTTACAATGAGCAGTTCTTC
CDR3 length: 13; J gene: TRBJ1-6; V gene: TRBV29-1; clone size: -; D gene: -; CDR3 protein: CSAGGQPYSPLHF; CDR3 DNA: TGCAGCGCCGGTGGGCAGCCCTATTCACCCCTCCACTTT
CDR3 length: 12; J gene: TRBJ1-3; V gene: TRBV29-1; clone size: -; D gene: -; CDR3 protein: CSAGDRVDTIYF; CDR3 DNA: TGCAGCGCAGGGGACCGAGTGGACACCATATATTTT
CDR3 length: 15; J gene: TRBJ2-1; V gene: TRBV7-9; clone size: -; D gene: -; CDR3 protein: CASSLVKSSYNEQFF; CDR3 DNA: TGTGCCAGCAGCTTAGTCAAGAGCTCCTACAATGAGCAGTTCTTC
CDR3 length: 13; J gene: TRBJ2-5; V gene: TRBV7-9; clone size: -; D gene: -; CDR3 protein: CASSSLTGETQYF; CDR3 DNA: TGTGCCAGCAGCTCATTAACCGGGGAGACCCAGTACTTC
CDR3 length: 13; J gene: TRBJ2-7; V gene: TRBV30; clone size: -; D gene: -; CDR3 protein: CAWSAVASYEQYF; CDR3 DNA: TGTGCCTGGAGTGCTGTTGCTTCCTACGAGCAGTACTTC
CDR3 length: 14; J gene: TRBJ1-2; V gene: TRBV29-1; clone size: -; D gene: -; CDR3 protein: CSVGNVLVNYGYTF; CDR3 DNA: TGCAGCGTTGGGAACGTCTTAGTTAACTATGGCTACACCTTC
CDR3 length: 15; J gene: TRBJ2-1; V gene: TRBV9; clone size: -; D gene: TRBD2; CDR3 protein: CASSPLAGGPNEQFF; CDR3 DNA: TGTGCCAGCAGCCCCCTAGCGGGGGGGCCAAATGAGCAGTTCTTC
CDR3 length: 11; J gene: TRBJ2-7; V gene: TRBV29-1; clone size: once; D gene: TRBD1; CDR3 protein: CSAKDRDEQYF; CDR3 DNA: TGCAGCGCCAAGGACAGGGATGAGCAGTACTTC
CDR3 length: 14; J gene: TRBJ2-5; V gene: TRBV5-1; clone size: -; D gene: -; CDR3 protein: CASSLSAGAREQYF; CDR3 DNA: TGCGCCAGCAGCCTCTCCGCGGGGGCGAGGGAGCAGTACTTC
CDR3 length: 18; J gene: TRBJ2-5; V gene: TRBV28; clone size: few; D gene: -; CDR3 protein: CASSEGGPGVVGKETQYF; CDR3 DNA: TGTGCCAGCAGTGAGGGCGGTCCCGGCGTGGTCGGCAAAGAGACCCAGTACTTC
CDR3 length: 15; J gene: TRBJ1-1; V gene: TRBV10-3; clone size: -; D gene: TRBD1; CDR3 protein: CAISGRRGHSTEAFF; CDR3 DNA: TGTGCCATCAGTGGTCGCAGGGGGCATAGCACTGAAGCTTTCTTT